The clone carrying this TCR beta chain was recorded many times. Its target is not known. This specimen belongs to a study of breast tumors, draining lymph nodes, adjacent tissues. TCRdb ran MiXCR on the multiplex PCR reads and lists one entry per CDR3 protein. This repertoire shows 47,000 or so distinct CDR3 sequences, 23% found once; its top ten account for around 8.5%. The CDR3 length is 17 residues. Germline CDR1 MNHEY, CDR2 SVGAGI. V was cut by 7 bases and J by 8 bases, with 27 bases left in between. General observations from the study: Tumor repertoires ranked between lymph nodes and nontumor tissue in diversity, with V and J gene preferences. Compared with basal-like, luminal-like tumors shared significantly more repertoire with nontumor tissue. The lymph node origin of tumor T cells was framed as consistent with a hypothesis, not demonstrated. Data fit most tumor T cells coming from lymph node, expanding in tumor.

Input material: breast tumor tissue. This receptor was taken from a female donor with breast cancer. Some clones in this sample may be carry-over from other donors' samples. The chain recombines TRBV6-5 with TRBJ2-1; D assignment may be TRBD1 or TRBD2 (6 bases each). Written as DNA, the CDR3 is TGTGCCAGCACCCAGTTAGGGGGGACACGAAGAGTCTATGAGCAGTTCTTC. Encoded protein: CASTQLGGTRRVYEQFF.